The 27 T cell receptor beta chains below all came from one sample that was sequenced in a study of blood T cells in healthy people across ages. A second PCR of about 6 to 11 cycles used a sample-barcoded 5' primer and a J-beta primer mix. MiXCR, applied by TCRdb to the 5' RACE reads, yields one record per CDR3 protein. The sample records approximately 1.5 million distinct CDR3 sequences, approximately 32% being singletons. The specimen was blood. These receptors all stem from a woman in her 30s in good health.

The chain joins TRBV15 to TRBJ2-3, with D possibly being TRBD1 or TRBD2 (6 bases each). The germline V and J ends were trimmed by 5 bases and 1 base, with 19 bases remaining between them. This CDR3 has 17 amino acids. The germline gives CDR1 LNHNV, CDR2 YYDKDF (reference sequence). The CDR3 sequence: CATSARGASIRTDTQYF. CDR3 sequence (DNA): TGTGCCACCAGCGCTAGGGGGGCCTCAATTCGCACAGATACGCAGTATTTT.

The chain's CDR3 is CASSLLFHGREGGNEQFF. The DNA of the CDR3 is TGTGCCAGCAGCTTATTGTTTCACGGGCGGGAGGGCGGCAATGAGCAGTTCTTC. The gene calls are TRBV7-6 and TRBJ2-1; 9 bases match TRBD2. CDR3 length: 18 residues. Germline V gene data show CDR1 as SGHVS and CDR2 as FNYEAQ. J lost 6 bases, V lost 2 bases, and 14 bases had no gene match.

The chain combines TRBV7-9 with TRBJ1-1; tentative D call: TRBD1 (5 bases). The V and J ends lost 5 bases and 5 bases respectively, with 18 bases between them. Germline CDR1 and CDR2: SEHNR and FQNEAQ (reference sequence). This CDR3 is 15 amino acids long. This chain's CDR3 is CASSPYRRGTTEAFF. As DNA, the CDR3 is TGTGCCAGCAGCCCCTACAGGAGGGGAACAACTGAAGCTTTCTTT.

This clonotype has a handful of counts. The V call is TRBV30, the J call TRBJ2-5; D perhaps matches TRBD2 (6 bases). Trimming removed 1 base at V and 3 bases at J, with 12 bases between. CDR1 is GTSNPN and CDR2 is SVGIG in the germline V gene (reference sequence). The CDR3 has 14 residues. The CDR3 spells CAWSAPLAEETQYF. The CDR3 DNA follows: TGTGCCTGGAGTGCTCCTTTAGCGGAAGAGACCCAGTACTTC.

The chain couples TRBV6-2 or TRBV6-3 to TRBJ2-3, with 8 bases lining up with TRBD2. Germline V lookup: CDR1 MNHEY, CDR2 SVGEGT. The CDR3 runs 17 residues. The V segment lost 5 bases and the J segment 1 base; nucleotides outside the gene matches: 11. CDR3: CASSPPIPTSGTDTQYF. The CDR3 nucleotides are TGTGCCAGCAGTCCTCCTATTCCGACTAGCGGCACAGATACGCAGTATTTT.

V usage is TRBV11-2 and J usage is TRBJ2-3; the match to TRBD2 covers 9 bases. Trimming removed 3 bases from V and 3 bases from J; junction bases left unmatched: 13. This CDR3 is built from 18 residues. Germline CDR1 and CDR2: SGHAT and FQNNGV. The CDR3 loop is CASSFAGGGAVSTDTQYF. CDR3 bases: TGTGCCAGCAGCTTCGCCGGCGGGGGGGCCGTTTCGACAGATACGCAGTATTTT. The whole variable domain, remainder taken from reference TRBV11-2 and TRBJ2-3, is EAGVAQSPRYKIIEKRQSVAFWCNPISGHATLYWYQQILGQGPKLLIQFQNNGVVDDSQLPKDRFSAERLKGVDSTLKIQPAKLEDSAVYLCASSFAGGGAVSTDTQYFGPGTRLTVL.

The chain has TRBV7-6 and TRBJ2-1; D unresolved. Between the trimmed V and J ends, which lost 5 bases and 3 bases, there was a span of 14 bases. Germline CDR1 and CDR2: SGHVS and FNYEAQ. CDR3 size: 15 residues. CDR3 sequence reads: CASSRSAVYYNEQFF. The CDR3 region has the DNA TGTGCCAGCAGCCGTAGTGCGGTGTACTACAATGAGCAGTTCTTC. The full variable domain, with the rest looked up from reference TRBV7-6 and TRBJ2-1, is GAGVSQSPRYKVTKRGQDVALRCDPISGHVSLYWYRQALGQGPEFLTYFNYEAQQDKSGLPNDRFSAERPEGSISTLTIQRTEQRDSAMYRCASSRSAVYYNEQFFGPGTRLTVL.

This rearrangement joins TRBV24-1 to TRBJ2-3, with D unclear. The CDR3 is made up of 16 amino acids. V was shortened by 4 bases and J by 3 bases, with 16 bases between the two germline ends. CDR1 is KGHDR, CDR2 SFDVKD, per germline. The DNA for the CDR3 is TGTGCCACCAGTGACCCCGAGTGGGTCGGAACAGATACGCAGTATTTT. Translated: CATSDPEWVGTDTQYF.

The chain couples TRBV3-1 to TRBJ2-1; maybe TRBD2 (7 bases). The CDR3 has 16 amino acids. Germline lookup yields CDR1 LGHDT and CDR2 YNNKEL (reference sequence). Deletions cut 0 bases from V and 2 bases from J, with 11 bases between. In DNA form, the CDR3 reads TGTGCCAGCAGCCAAGATCCGCGGGGGCCCTACAATGAGCAGTTCTTC. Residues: CASSQDPRGPYNEQFF.

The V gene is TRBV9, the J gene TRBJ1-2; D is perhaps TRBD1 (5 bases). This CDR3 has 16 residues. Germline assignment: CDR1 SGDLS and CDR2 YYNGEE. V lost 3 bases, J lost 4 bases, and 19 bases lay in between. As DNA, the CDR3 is TGTGCCAGCAGCGGCGGGGGTGTCACCTCTAGCTATGGCTACACCTTC. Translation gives CASSGGGVTSSYGYTF.

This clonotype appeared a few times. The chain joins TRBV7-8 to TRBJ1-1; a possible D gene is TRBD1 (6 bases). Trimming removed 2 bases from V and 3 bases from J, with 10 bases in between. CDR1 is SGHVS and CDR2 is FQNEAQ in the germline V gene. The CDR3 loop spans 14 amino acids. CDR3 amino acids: CASSLSGAYTEAFF. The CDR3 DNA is TGTGCCAGCAGCTTATCGGGGGCTTACACTGAAGCTTTCTTT.

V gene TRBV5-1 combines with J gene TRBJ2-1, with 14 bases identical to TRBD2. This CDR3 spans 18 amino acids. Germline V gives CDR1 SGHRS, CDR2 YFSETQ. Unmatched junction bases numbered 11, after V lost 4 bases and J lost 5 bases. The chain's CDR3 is CASSPDGTSGRSDNEQFF. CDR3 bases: TGCGCCAGCAGCCCCGACGGGACTAGCGGGAGATCCGACAATGAGCAGTTCTTC.

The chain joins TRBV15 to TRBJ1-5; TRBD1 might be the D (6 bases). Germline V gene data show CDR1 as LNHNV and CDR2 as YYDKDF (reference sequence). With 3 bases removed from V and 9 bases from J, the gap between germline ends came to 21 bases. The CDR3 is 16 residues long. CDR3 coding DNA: TGTGCCACCAGCAGTCCAGAGGGCAGGGGCTCTCGGCCCCAGCATTTT. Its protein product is CATSSPEGRGSRPQHF.

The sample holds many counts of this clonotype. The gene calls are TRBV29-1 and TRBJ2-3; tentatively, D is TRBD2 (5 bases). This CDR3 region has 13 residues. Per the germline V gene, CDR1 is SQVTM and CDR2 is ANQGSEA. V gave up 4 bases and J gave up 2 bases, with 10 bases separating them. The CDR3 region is CSVVRGYTDTQYF. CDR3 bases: TGCAGCGTTGTAAGAGGGTACACAGATACGCAGTATTTT.

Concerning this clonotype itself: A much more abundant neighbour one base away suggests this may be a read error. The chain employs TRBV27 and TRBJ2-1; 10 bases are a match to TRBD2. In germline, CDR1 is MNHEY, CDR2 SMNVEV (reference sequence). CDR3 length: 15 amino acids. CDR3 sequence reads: CAGSLISGRINEQFF. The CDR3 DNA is TGTGCCGGCAGTTTAATTAGCGGGAGGATTAATGAGCAGTTCTTC.

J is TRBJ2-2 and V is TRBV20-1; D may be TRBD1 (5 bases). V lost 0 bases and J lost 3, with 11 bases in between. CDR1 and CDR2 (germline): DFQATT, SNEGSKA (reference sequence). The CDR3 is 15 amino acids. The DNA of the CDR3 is TGCAGTGCTAGAGATGCGACAGCGTACACCGGGGAGCTGTTTTTT. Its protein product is CSARDATAYTGELFF.

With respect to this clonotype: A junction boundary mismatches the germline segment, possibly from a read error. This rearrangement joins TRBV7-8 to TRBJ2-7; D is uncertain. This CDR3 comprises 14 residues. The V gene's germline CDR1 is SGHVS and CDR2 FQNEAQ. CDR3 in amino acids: CASSGWQSSYGQYF. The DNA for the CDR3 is TGTGCCAGCAGCGGGTGGCAAAGCTCCTACGGGCAGTACTTC.

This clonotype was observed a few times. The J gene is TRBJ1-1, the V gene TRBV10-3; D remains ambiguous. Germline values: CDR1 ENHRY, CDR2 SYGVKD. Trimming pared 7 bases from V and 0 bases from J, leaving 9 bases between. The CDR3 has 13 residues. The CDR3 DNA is TGTGCCATCACCCCAGGCCTGAACACTGAAGCTTTCTTT. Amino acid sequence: CAITPGLNTEAFF.

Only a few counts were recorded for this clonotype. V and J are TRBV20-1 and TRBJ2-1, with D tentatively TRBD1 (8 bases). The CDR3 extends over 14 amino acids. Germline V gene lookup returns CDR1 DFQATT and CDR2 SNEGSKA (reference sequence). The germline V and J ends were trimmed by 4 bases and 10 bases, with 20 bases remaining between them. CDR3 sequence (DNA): TGCAGTGCTATCAGGCAGGGGGCGCGGGAGGAGCAGTTCTTC. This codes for CSAIRQGAREEQFF.

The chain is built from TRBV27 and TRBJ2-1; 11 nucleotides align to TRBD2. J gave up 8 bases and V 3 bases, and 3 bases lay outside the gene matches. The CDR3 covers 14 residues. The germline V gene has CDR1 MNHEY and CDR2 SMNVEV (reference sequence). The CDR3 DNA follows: TGTGCCAGCAGTTTGACTAGCGGGATCGATGAGCAGTTCTTC. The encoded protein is CASSLTSGIDEQFF.

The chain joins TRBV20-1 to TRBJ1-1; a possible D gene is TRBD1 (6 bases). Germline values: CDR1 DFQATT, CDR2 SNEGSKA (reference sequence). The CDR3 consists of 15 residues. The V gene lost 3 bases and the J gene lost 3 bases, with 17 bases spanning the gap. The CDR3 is CSARDPRRGDTEAFF. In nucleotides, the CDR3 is TGCAGTGCTAGGGACCCAAGGAGGGGGGACACTGAAGCTTTCTTT.

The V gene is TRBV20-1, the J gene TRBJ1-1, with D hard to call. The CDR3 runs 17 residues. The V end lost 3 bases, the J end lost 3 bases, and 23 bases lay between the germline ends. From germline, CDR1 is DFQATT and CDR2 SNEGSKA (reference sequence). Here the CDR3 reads CSARDFRNKQRDTEAFF. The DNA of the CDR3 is TGCAGTGCTAGGGATTTTCGAAACAAGCAGAGGGACACTGAAGCTTTCTTT.

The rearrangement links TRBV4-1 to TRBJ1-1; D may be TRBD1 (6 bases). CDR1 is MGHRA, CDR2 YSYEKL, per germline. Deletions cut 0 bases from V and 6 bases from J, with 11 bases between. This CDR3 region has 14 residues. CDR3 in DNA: TGCGCCAGCAGCCAAGATGCAGGGGTCCCTGAAGCTTTCTTT. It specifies CASSQDAGVPEAFF.

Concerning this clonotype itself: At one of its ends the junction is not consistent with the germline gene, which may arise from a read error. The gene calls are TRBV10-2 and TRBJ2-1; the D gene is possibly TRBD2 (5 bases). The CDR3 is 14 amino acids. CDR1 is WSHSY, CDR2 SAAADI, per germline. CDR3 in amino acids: CVSTAPGLHNEQFF. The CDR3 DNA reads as TGCGTCAGCACCGCCCCTGGACTTCACAATGAGCAGTTCTTC.

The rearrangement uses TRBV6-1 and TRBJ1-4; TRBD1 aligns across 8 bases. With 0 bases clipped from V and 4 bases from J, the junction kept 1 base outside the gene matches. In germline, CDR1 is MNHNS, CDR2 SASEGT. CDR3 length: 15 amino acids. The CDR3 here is CASSEATGGNEKLFF. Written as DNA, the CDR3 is TGTGCCAGCAGTGAAGCAACAGGGGGTAATGAAAAACTGTTTTTT.

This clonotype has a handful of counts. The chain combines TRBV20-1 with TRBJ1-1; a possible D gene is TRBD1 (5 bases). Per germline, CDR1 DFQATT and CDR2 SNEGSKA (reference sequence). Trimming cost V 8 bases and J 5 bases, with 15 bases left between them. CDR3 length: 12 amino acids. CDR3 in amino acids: CSTGSLMTEAFF. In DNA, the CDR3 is TGCAGTACAGGATCCTTGATGACTGAAGCTTTCTTT.

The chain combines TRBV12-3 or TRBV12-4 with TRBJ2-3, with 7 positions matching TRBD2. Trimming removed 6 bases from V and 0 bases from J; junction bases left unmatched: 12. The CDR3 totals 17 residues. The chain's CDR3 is CASSPGLLAPSTDTQYF. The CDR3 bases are TGTGCCAGCAGCCCTGGCCTACTAGCGCCTAGCACAGATACGCAGTATTTT.